This T cell receptor (beta chain) was captured by sequencing in a study of blood T cell repertoires in COVID-19. Study-wide context: The analysed material was cDNA or gDNA that came from T cells, B-cell-depleted T cells, or PBMCs.

Germline values: CDR1 SGHAT, CDR2 FQNNGV. This CDR3 comprises 15 residues. The V end lost 5 bases, the J end lost 4 bases, and 15 bases lay between the germline ends. Libraries were prepared by immunoSEQ multiplex PCR; TCRdb keeps only in-frame clonotypes and omits some of them. Of about 290,000 clones listed, over 80% are singletons. This TCR was recovered from a woman aged 45 to 65 with active or convalescent COVID-19. Sequencing input: peripheral blood. V gene TRBV11-2 combines with J gene TRBJ1-3, with D possibly TRBD1 on 6 matching bases. CDR3 amino acids: CASSPRTERGNTIYF. The CDR3 nucleotides read TGTGCCAGCAGCCCTCGGACAGAACGAGGAAACACCATATATTTT.